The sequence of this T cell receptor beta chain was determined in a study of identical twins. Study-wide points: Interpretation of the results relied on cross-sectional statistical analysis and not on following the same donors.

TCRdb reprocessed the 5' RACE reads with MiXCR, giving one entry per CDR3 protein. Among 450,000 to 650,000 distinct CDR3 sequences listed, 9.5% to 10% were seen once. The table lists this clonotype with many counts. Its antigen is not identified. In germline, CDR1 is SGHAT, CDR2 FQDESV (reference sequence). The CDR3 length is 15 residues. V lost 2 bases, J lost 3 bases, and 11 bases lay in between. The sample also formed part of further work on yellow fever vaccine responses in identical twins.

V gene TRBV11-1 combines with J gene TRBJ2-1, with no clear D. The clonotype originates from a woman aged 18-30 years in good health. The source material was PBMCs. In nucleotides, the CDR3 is TGTGCCAGCAGCTTAAGTGGGAACAGCTACAATGAGCAGTTCTTC. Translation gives CASSLSGNSYNEQFF.